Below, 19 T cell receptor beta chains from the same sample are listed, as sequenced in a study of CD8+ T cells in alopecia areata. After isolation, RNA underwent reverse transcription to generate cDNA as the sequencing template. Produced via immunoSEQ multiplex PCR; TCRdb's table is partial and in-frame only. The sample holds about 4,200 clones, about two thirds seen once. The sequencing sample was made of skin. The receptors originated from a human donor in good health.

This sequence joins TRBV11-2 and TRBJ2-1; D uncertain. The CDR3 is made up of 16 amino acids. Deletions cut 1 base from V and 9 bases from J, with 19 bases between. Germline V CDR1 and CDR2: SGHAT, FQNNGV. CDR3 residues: CASSLVLATVTTEQFF. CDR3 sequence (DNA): TGTGCCAGCAGCTTAGTTTTGGCTACAGTTACGACTGAGCAGTTCTTC. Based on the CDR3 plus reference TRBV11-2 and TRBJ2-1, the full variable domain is EAGVAQSPRYKIIEKRQSVAFWCNPISGHATLYWYQQILGQGPKLLIQFQNNGVVDDSQLPKDRFSAERLKGVDSTLKIQPAKLEDSAVYLCASSLVLATVTTEQFFGPGTRLTVL.

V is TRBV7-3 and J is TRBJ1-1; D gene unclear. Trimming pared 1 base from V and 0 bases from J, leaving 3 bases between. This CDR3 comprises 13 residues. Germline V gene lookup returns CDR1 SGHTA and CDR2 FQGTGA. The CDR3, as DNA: TGTGCCAGCAGCTTAAGCATGAACACTGAAGCTTTCTTT. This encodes CASSLSMNTEAFF. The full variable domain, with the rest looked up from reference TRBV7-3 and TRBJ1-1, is GAGVSQTPSNKVTEKGKYVELRCDPISGHTALYWYRQSLGQGPEFLIYFQGTGAADDSGLPNDRFFAVRPEGSVSTLKIQRTERGDSAVYLCASSLSMNTEAFFGQGTRLTVV.

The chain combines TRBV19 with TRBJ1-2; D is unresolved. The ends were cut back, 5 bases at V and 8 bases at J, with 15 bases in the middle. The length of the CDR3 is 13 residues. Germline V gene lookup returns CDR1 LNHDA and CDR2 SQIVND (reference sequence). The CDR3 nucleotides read TGTGCCAGTAGTTCCTCCGGGAGCTGGGGCTACACCTTC. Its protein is CASSSSGSWGYTF.

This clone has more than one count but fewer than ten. The CDR3 nucleotides read TGTGCCAGCAGCTTCTCTGGGGCCAACGTCCTGACTTTC. As protein: CASSFSGANVLTF. The chain recombines TRBV5-5 with TRBJ2-6; D remains ambiguous. Germline lookup yields CDR1 SGHKS and CDR2 YYEKEE (reference sequence). The CDR3 has 13 amino acids. Trimming shortened V by 2 bases and J by 0 bases, and 0 bases separated the two germline ends.

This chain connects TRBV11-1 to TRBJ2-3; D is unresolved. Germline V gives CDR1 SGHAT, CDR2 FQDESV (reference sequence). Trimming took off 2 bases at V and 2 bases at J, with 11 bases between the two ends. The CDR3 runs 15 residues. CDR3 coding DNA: TGTGCCAGCAGCTTATCATCTTCCTACACAGATACGCAGTATTTT. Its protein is CASSLSSSYTDTQYF.

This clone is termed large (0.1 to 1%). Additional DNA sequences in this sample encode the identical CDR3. CDR3 nucleotide sequence: TGTGCCAGCAGTTCCAAGGTCCGTGACAGAGGATACGAGCAGTACTTC. Translated, it gives CASSSKVRDRGYEQYF. The chain employs TRBV6-6 and TRBJ2-7; D is perhaps TRBD1 (5 bases). In germline, CDR1 is MNHNY, CDR2 SVGAGI (reference sequence). This CDR3 has 16 amino acids. The V end lost 4 bases, the J end lost 4 bases, and 20 bases lay between the germline ends.

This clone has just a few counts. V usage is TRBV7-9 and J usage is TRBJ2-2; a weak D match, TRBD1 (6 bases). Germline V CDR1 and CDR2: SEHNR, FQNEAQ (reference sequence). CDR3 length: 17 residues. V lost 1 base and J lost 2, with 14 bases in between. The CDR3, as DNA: TGTGCCAGCAGCTTAGGGTTGAGGACAGCTAACACCGGGGAGCTGTTTTTT. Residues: CASSLGLRTANTGELFF. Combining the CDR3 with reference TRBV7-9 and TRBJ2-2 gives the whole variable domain DTGVSQNPRHKITKRGQNVTFRCDPISEHNRLYWYRQTLGQGPEFLTYFQNEAQLEKSRLLSDRFSAERPKGSFSTLEIQRTEQGDSAMYLCASSLGLRTANTGELFFGEGSRLTVL.

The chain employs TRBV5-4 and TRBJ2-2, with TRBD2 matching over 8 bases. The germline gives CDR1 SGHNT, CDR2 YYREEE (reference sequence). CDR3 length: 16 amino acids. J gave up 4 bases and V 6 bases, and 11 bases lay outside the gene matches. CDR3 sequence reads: CASTLRREGRTGELFF. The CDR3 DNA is TGTGCCAGCACACTACGACGGGAGGGCCGCACCGGGGAGCTGTTTTTT.

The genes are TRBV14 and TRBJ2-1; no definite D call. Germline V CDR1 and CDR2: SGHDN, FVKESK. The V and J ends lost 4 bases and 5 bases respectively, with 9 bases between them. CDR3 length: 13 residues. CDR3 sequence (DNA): TGTGCCAGCAGCCTATTACTCGACAATGAGCAGTTCTTC. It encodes CASSLLLDNEQFF.

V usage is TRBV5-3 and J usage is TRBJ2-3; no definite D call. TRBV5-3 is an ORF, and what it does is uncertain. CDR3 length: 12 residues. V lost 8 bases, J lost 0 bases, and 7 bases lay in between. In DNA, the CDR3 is TGTGCCAGCAGCAGGAGCACAGATACGCAGTATTTT. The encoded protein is CASSRSTDTQYF.

CDR3 in amino acids: CASSFEDRETQYF. CDR3 bases: TGTGCCAGCAGCTTTGAGGACCGGGAGACCCAGTACTTC. The J gene is TRBJ2-5, the V gene TRBV11-1; D remains unclear. The CDR3 is made up of 13 amino acids. V lost 3 bases, J lost 5 bases, and 10 bases lay in between. The germline V gene has CDR1 SGHAT and CDR2 FQDESV (reference sequence).

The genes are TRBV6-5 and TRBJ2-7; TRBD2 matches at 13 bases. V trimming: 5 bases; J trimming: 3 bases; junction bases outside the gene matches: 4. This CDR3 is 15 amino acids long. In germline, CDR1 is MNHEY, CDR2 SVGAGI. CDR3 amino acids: CASSGTSGTLYEQYF. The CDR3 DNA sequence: TGTGCCAGCAGTGGGACTAGCGGGACCCTCTACGAGCAGTACTTC.

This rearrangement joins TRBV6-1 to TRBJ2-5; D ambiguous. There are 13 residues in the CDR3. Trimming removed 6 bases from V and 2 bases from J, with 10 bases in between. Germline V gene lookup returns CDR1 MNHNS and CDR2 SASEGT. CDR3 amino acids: CASSSEPQETQYF. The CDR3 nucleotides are TGTGCCAGCAGCTCGGAGCCTCAAGAGACCCAGTACTTC.

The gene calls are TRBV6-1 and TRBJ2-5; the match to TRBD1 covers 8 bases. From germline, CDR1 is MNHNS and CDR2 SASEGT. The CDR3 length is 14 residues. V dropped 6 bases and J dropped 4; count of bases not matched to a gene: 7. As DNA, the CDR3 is TGTGCCAGCAGACGGGACAGGAGTCGAGAGACCCAGTACTTC. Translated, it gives CASRRDRSRETQYF.

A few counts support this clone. CDR3 sequence (DNA): TGTGCCACCAGCAGAGCCTCCGGCGGCCTTACTGAAGCTTTCTTT. Translated, it gives CATSRASGGLTEAFF. The rearrangement uses TRBV15 and TRBJ1-1, with unresolved D. Germline V gene lookup returns CDR1 LNHNV and CDR2 YYDKDF (reference sequence). CDR3 size: 15 residues. The V gene lost 1 base and the J gene lost 5 bases, with 14 bases spanning the gap. Based on the CDR3 plus reference TRBV15 and TRBJ1-1, the full variable domain is DAMVIQNPRYQVTQFGKPVTLSCSQTLNHNVMYWYQQKSSQAPKLLFHYYDKDFNNEADTPDNFQSRRPNTSFCFLDIRSPGLGDTAMYLCATSRASGGLTEAFFGQGTRLTVV.

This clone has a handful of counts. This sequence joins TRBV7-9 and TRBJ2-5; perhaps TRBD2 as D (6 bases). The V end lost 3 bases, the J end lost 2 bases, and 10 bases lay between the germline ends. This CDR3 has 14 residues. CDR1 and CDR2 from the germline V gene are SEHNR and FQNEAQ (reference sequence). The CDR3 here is CASSFGTGQETQYF. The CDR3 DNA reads TGTGCCAGCAGCTTCGGGACTGGACAAGAGACCCAGTACTTC.

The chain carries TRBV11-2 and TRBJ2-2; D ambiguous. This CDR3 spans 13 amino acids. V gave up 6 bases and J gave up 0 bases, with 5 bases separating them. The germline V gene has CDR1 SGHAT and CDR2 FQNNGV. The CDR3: CASSRTNTGELFF. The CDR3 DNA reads TGTGCCAGCAGTCGTACGAACACCGGGGAGCTGTTTTTT. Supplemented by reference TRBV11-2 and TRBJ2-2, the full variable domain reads EAGVAQSPRYKIIEKRQSVAFWCNPISGHATLYWYQQILGQGPKLLIQFQNNGVVDDSQLPKDRFSAERLKGVDSTLKIQPAKLEDSAVYLCASSRTNTGELFFGEGSRLTVL.

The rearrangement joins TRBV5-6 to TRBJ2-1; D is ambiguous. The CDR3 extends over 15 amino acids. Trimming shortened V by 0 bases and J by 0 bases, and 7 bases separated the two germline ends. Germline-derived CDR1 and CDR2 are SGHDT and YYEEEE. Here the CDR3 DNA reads TGTGCCAGCAGCTTGGACTTTAGCTCCTACAATGAGCAGTTCTTC. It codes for CASSLDFSSYNEQFF.

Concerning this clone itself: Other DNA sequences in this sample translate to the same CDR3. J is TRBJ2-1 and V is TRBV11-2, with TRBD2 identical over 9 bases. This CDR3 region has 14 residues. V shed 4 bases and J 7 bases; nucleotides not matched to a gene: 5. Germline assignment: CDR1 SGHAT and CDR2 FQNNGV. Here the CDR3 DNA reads TGTGCCAGCAGCTCGGCGGGGGGGCGGAATGAGCAGTTCTTC. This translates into CASSSAGGRNEQFF.